Listed below are T cell receptor beta chains from one sample, sequenced in a study of blood T cell repertoires in COVID-19. Sequenced by immunoSEQ multiplex PCR; TCRdb stores in-frame clones only, minus some. This table holds more than 85,000 clones, roughly 90% found once. Material for sequencing was peripheral blood. The receptors were gathered from a human donor with COVID-19, enrolled during active disease. The donor label of this sample is uncertain. Both conserved end residues are part of each CDR3. D genes are given only for firm matches. Only some rows state a clone size, as once, few, many or a class for expanded clones.

TRBJ2-7	-	TRBD1	TRBV6-5	TGTGCCAGCACCGTCGGACAGGGGGCAACCAGCGAGCAGTACTTC	CASTVGQGATSEQYF
TRBJ2-7	-	TRBD2	TRBV4-2	TGTGCCAGCAGCAGGGAGCCGATCGCGGGGGGGTACCCCGAAGAGCAGTACTTC	CASSREPIAGGYPEEQYF
TRBJ1-5	-	-	TRBV2	TGTGCCAGCAGTGAAGGAACCTTGGGGGGGCCCCAGCATTTT	CASSEGTLGGPQHF
TRBJ1-1	few	-	TRBV11-2	TGTGCCAGCAGCTTAGTAGGGGGAAGGACTGAAGCTTTCTTT	CASSLVGGRTEAFF
TRBJ1-1	-	-	TRBV21-1	TGTGCCAGCACCAATCGACAGTCGGGGAGGGGAGCTTTCTTT	CASTNRQSGRGAFF
TRBJ1-5	-	TRBD1	TRBV19	TGTGCCAGTAGTCTCAAGGGGGCAGGGCAGCCCCAGCATTTT	CASSLKGAGQPQHF
TRBJ2-7	once	-	TRBV5-1	TGCGCCAGCAGCTTGGACAGGGCCGATACCTACGAGCAGTACTTC	CASSLDRADTYEQYF
TRBJ1-5	-	-	TRBV10-3	TGTGCCACCGAGGGGGGGGTCGGTCAGCCCCAGCATTTT	CATEGGVGQPQHF
TRBJ2-7	-	TRBD2	TRBV18	TGTGCCAGCTCACCACGGGGGGGCGAGCAGTACTTC	CASSPRGGEQYF
TRBJ1-1	-	-	TRBV3-1/TRBV3-2	TGTGCCAGCAGCCAAGATCGGGGAAGGTTTGACACTGAAGCTTTCTTT	CASSQDRGRFDTEAFF
TRBJ1-1	-	-	TRBV4-2	TGTGCCAGCAGCCCCCGTCGGGACACTGAAGCTTTCTTT	CASSPRRDTEAFF
TRBJ2-3	-	-	TRBV2	TGTGCCAGCAGTGAAGAGCGGTTTGGGACAGATACGCAGTATTTT	CASSEERFGTDTQYF
TRBJ2-3	-	TRBD2	TRBV5-6	TGTGCCAGCAGCTCCTTAGCGGGAGAGGCAGATACGCAGTATTTT	CASSSLAGEADTQYF
TRBJ1-5	-	-	TRBV3-1/TRBV3-2	TGTGCCAGCAGCCAAGGAGTACCCCCGAATCAGCCCCAGCATTTT	CASSQGVPPNQPQHF
TRBJ1-1	-	-	TRBV2	TGTGCCAGCAGTGATAAGGGCGGGGACACTGAAGCTTTCTTT	CASSDKGGDTEAFF
TRBJ2-2	-	-	TRBV14	TGTGCCAGCAGCCCCGAGGCGGGGAACAACACCGGGGAGCTGTTTTTT	CASSPEAGNNTGELFF
TRBJ2-3	-	-	TRBV24-1	TGTGCCACCAGTGACCGGACAGTCACAGATACGCAGTATTTT	CATSDRTVTDTQYF
TRBJ1-5	-	TRBD1	TRBV7-6	TGTGCCAGCAGCTTAAGTAGGGGGCTTGGTCAGCCCCAGCATTTT	CASSLSRGLGQPQHF
TRBJ2-3	once	-	TRBV11-3	TGTGCCAGCAGCTTAGGCCGCGAGGGTACGCAGTATTTT	CASSLGREGTQYF
TRBJ1-2	-	TRBD1	TRBV29-1	TGCAGCGTTGACCATGACAGGGGCCCAGGGGGCTACACCTTC	CSVDHDRGPGGYTF
TRBJ2-1	-	TRBD2	TRBV6-5	TGTGCCAGCAGGACTAGCGGACCTTCCTACAATGAGCAGTTCTTC	CASRTSGPSYNEQFF
TRBJ2-5	-	-	TRBV7-6	TGTGCCAGCAGCTTAGCGAGCCGGGAACCGACCCAGTACTTC	CASSLASREPTQYF
TRBJ2-1	-	-	TRBV6-5	TGTGCCAGCAGTTACTCGGGGAGCTCCTACAATGAGCAGTTCTTC	CASSYSGSSYNEQFF
TRBJ1-1	-	-	TRBV5-1	TGCGCCAGCGCCCCCGGGATAAGAGCGGAAGCTTTCTTT	CASAPGIRAEAFF
TRBJ2-2	-	TRBD1	TRBV5-1	TGCGCCAGCAGCGGGACGACAGGGGAGACCGGGGAGCTGTTTTTT	CASSGTTGETGELFF
TRBJ1-3	-	TRBD1	TRBV6-6	TGTGCCAGCAGAGAGACAGGGGACTCTGGAAACACCATATATTTT	CASRETGDSGNTIYF
TRBJ1-5	-	TRBD1	TRBV27	TGTGCCAGCAGTCGCGGGACAGGGGAGATCCAGCCCCAGCATTTT	CASSRGTGEIQPQHF
TRBJ1-2	once	TRBD1	TRBV29-1	TGCAGCGTGAGACAGGGCCTTGGCTATGGCTACACCTTC	CSVRQGLGYGYTF